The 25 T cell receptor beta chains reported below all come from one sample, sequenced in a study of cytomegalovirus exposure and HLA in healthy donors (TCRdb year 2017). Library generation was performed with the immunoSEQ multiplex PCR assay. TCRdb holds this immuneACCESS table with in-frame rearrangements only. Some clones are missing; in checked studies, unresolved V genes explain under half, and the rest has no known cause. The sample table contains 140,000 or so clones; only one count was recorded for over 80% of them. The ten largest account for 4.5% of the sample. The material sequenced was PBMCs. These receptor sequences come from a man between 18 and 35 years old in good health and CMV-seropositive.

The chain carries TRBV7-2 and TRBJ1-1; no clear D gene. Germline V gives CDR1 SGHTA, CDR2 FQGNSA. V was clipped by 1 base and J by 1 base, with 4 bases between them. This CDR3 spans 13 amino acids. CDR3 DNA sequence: TGTGCCAGCAGCTTAGTAAAGAACACTGAAGCTTTCTTT. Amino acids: CASSLVKNTEAFF.

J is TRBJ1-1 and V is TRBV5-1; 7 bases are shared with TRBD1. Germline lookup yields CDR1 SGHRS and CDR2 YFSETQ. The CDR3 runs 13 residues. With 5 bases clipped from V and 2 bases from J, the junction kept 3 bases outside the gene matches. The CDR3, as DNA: TGCGCCAGCAGAGGGACAGTAAACACTGAAGCTTTCTTT. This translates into CASRGTVNTEAFF.

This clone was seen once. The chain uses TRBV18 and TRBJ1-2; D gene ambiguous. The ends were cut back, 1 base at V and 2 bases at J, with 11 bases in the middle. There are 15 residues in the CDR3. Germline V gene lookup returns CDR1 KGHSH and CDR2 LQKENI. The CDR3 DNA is TGTGCCAGCTCACCACTTCGTAGCGACAACTATGGCTACACCTTC. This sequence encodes CASSPLRSDNYGYTF.

In DNA, the CDR3 is TGTGCCAGCAGCTTAGTCGAAACTCAGGCAGATACGCAGTATTTT. Its protein product is CASSLVETQADTQYF. V gene TRBV13 combines with J gene TRBJ2-3; no clear D. Looked up from germline, CDR1 is PRHDT and CDR2 is FYEKMQ (reference sequence). The CDR3 consists of 15 residues. The germline V and J ends were trimmed by 1 base and 4 bases, with 12 bases remaining between them.

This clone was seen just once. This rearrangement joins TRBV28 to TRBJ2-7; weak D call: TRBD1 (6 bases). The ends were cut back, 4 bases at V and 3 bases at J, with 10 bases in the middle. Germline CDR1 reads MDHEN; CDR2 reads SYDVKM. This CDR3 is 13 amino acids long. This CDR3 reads CASSWDTSYEQYF. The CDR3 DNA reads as TGTGCCAGCAGTTGGGACACCAGCTACGAGCAGTACTTC. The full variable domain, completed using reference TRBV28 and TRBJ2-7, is DVKVTQSSRYLVKRTGEKVFLECVQDMDHENMFWYRQDPGLGLRLIYFSYDVKMKEKGDIPEGYSVSREKKERFSLILESASTNQTSMYLCASSWDTSYEQYFGPGTRLTVT.

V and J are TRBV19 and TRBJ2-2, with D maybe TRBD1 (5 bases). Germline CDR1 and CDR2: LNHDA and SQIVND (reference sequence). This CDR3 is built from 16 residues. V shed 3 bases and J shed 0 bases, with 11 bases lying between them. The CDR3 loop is CASSIRTSTNTGELFF. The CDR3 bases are TGTGCCAGTAGTATTCGGACATCCACGAACACCGGGGAGCTGTTTTTT. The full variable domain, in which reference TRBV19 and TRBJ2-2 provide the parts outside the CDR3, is DGGITQSPKYLFRKEGQNVTLSCEQNLNHDAMYWYRQDPGQGLRLIYYSQIVNDFQKGDIAEGYSVSREKKESFPLTVTSAQKNPTAFYLCASSIRTSTNTGELFFGEGSRLTVL.

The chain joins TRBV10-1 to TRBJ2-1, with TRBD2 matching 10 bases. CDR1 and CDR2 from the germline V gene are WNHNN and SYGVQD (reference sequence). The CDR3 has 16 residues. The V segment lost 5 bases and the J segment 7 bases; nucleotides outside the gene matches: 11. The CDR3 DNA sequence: TGCGCCAGCAGTCAATATGCTAGCGGGAGCTTTAATGAGCAGTTCTTC. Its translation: CASSQYASGSFNEQFF.

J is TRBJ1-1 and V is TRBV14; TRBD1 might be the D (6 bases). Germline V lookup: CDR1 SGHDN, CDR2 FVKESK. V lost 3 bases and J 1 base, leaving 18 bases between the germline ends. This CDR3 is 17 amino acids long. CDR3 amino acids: CASSQKRTDRRNTEAFF. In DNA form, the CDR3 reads TGTGCCAGCAGCCAGAAAAGGACAGATAGGAGGAACACTGAAGCTTTCTTT.

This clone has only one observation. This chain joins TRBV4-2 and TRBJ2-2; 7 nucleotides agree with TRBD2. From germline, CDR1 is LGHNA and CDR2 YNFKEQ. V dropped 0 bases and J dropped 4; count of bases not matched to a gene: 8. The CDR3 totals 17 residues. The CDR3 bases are TGTGCCAGCAGCCAAGAGTCGCGGGAGTGGTTCACCGGGGAGCTGTTTTTT. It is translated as CASSQESREWFTGELFF.

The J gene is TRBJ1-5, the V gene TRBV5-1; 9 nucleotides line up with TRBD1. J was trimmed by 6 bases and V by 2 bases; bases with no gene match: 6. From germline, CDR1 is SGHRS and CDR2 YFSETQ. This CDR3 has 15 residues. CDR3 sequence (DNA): TGCGCCAGCAGCTTAGGGACAGGGAAACGTCAGCCCCAGCATTTT. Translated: CASSLGTGKRQPQHF.

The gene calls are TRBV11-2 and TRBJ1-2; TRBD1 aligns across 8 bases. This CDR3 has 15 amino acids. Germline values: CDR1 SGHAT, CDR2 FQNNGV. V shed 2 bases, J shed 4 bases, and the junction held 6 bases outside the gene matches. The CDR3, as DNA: TGTGCCAGCAGCTTAAACCGGGACAGGTTCTATGGCTACACCTTC. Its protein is CASSLNRDRFYGYTF.

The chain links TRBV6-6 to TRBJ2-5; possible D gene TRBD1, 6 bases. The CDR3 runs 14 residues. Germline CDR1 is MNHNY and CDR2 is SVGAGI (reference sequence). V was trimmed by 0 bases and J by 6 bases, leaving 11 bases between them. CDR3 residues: CASSYSNREQTQYF. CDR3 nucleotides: TGTGCCAGCAGTTACTCGAACAGGGAGCAGACCCAGTACTTC.

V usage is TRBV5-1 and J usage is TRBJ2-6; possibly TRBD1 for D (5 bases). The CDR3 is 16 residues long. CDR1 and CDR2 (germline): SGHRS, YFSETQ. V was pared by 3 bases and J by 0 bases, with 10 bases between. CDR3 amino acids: CASSSTGFSGANVLTF. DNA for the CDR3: TGCGCCAGCAGCTCCACAGGCTTCTCTGGGGCCAACGTCCTGACTTTC. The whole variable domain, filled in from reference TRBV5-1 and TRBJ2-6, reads KAGVTQTPRYLIKTRGQQVTLSCSPISGHRSVSWYQQTPGQGLQFLFEYFSETQRNKGNFPGRFSGRQFSNSRSEMNVSTLELGDSALYLCASSSTGFSGANVLTFGAGSRLTVL.

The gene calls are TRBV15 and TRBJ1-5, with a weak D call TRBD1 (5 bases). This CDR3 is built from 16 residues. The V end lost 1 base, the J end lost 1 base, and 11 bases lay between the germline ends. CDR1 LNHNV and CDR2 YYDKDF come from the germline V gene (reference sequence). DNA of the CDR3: TGTGCCACCAGCAGAGTCGGGGGAGGCAGCAATCAGCCCCAGCATTTT. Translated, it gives CATSRVGGGSNQPQHF.

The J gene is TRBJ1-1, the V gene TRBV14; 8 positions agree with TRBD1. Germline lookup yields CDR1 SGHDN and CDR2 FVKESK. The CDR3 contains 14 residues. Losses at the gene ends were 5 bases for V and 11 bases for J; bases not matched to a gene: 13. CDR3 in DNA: TGTGCCAGCAGCTCTTATACAGGGGGTTCAGGTGCTTTCTTT. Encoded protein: CASSSYTGGSGAFF.

The CDR3 is CASSMGGDGSYEQYF. The DNA for the CDR3 is TGTGCCAGTAGTATGGGAGGGGACGGCTCCTACGAGCAGTACTTC. This chain uses TRBV19 with TRBJ2-7, with 7 nucleotides matching TRBD2. With V trimmed by 3 bases and J by 0 bases, 5 bases remained unmatched. The CDR3 runs 15 residues. Germline V lookup: CDR1 LNHDA, CDR2 SQIVND (reference sequence).

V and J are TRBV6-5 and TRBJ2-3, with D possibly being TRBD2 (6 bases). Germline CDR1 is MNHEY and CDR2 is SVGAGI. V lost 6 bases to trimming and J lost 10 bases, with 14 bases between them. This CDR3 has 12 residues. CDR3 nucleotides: TGTGCCAGCAGGAGCCCGGGAGCCCCGCAGTATTTT. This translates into CASRSPGAPQYF.

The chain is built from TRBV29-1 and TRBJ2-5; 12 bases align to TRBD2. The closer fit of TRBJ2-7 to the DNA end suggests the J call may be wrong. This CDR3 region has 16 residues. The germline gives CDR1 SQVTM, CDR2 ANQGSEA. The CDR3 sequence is CSVEDVGGLAGYEQYF. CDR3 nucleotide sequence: TGCAGCGTTGAAGATGTAGGGGGACTAGCGGGTTACGAGCAGTACTTC.

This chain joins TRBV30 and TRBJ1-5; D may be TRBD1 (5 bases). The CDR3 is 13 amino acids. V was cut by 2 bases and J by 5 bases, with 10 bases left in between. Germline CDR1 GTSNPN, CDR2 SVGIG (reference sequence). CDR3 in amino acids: CAWSTGRDQPQHF. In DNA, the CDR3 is TGTGCCTGGAGTACGGGCAGGGATCAGCCCCAGCATTTT.

This CDR3 reads CASSLGGWPQVRNQPQHF. The CDR3 region has the DNA TGTGCCAGCAGCTTGGGGGGTTGGCCCCAGGTACGCAATCAGCCCCAGCATTTT. The chain is built from TRBV7-8 and TRBJ1-5; D is perhaps TRBD1 (5 bases). The CDR3 has 18 residues. The V end lost 3 bases, the J end lost 2 bases, and 20 bases lay between the germline ends. Germline V CDR1 and CDR2: SGHVS, FQNEAQ.

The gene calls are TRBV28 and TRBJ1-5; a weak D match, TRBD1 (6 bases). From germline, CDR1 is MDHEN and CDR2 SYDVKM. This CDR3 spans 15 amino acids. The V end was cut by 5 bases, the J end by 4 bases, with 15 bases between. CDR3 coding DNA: TGTGCCAGCAGTGAGACAGGAAACGGGAATCAGCCCCAGCATTTT. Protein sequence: CASSETGNGNQPQHF.

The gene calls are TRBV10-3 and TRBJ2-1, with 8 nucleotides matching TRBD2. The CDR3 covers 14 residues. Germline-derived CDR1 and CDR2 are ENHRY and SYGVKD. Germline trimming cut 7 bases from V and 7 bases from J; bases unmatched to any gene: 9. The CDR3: CAIKTGTSGNEQFF. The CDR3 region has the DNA TGTGCCATCAAGACCGGGACTAGTGGGAATGAGCAGTTCTTC.

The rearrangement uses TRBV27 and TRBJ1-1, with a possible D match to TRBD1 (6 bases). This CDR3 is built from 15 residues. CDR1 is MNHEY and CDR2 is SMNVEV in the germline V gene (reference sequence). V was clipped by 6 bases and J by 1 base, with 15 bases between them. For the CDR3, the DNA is TGTGCCAGCAGAATTCTCTCGGGACAGAACACTGAAGCTTTCTTT. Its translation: CASRILSGQNTEAFF.

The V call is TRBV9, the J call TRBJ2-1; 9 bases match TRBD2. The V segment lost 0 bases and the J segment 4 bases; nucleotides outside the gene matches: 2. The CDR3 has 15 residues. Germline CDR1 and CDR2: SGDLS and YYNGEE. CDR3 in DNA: TGTGCCAGCAGCGTAGTTGCGGGGGGGTACAATGAGCAGTTCTTC. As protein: CASSVVAGGYNEQFF.

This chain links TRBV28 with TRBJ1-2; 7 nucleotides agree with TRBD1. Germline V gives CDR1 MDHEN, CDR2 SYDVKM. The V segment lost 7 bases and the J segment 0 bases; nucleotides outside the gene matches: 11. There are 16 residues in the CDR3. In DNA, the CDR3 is TGTGCCAGCAAGGCAGGGGGTCTCACCCCTAACTATGGCTACACCTTC. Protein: CASKAGGLTPNYGYTF.